A single T cell receptor (beta chain) is shown here with its context. The V end was cut by 3 bases, the J end by 3 bases, with 11 bases between. The CDR3 contains 14 residues. CDR1 is MNHNS, CDR2 SASEGT, per germline. The sample belongs to a study of T cell changes during pregnancy in multiple sclerosis. The protocol was immunoSEQ multiplex PCR, while the TCRdb copy is restricted to in-frame clones and leaves out a portion. The sample gives some 70,000 clones, more than 85% of which show up once; 2.3% is in the top ten. This TCR derives from a female donor with multiple sclerosis, enrolled in a pregnancy study. The material was peripheral blood, obtained in the first trimester of pregnancy. V is TRBV6-1 and J is TRBJ1-1, with D possibly matching TRBD1 (6 bases). The CDR3 DNA is TGTGCCAGCAGTGAGGGGGCCCTGGACACTGAAGCTTTCTTT. Its translation: CASSEGALDTEAFF.